This entry lists 7 T cell receptor beta chains sequenced from one sample in a study of T cell responses to AZD1222 COVID-19 vaccine (dated by TCRdb to about 2021). The time point label here, explained by the study, means: about 28 days (+/-7) after the second vaccine dose. The library came from the immunoSEQ multiplex PCR assay. Sourced from immuneACCESS, this table was stored by TCRdb with only in-frame sequences that have V and J called. A share of the clones is absent; for the studies checked, an unresolved V gene accounts for under half, and the remainder has no known explanation. The sample table contains about 150,000 clones; only one count was recorded for more than 85% of them. The leading ten clones occupy approximately 1.4% of the sample. The material sequenced was peripheral blood, taken 28 days after the second AZD1222 dose. These receptors were taken from an adult who received the AZD1222 COVID-19 vaccine.

The chain uses TRBV28 and TRBJ2-7, with D perhaps TRBD1 or TRBD2 (5 bases each). Germline V gene sequence: CDR1 MDHEN, CDR2 SYDVKM. V was pared by 6 bases and J by 6 bases, with 18 bases between. The CDR3 extends over 14 amino acids. DNA for the CDR3: TGTGCCAGCAGACACCGGGACGGTCGAATCGAGCAGTACTTC. Its translation is CASRHRDGRIEQYF.

The chain has TRBV24-1 and TRBJ2-7; 9 bases are a match to TRBD2. This CDR3 spans 13 amino acids. V lost 4 bases to trimming and J lost 6 bases; unmatched junction nucleotides: 3. The germline CDR1 and CDR2 sequences are KGHDR and SFDVKD. The CDR3: CATSERTSAEQYF. CDR3 in DNA: TGTGCCACCAGTGAGAGGACTAGCGCCGAGCAGTACTTC.

J is TRBJ1-3 and V is TRBV27; D is undetermined. Trimming removed 9 bases at V and 0 bases at J, with 6 bases between. This CDR3 is 12 amino acids long. The germline V gene encodes CDR1 MNHEY and CDR2 SMNVEV (reference sequence). The CDR3, as DNA: TGTGCCAGTTGGAGCTCTGGAAACACCATATATTTT. It specifies CASWSSGNTIYF.

The chain links TRBV7-2 to TRBJ1-4; 8 positions agree with TRBD1. The germline gives CDR1 SGHTA, CDR2 FQGNSA. The CDR3 contains 14 residues. V was pared by 5 bases and J by 8 bases, with 7 bases of the junction left unmatched. The CDR3 nucleotides read TGTGCCAGCAGCACCCAGGGGGCAGACGAAAAACTGTTTTTT. Its protein is CASSTQGADEKLFF.

J is TRBJ1-3 and V is TRBV18, with D perhaps TRBD1 (5 bases). Trimming left V 4 bases short and J 0 bases short, with 10 bases between. Per the germline V gene, CDR1 is KGHSH and CDR2 is LQKENI. There are 15 residues in the CDR3. Here the CDR3 DNA reads TGTGCCAGCTCACAACAGGACAACTCTGGAAACACCATATATTTT. It encodes CASSQQDNSGNTIYF.

In this sample, this clone turned up once. The CDR3 nucleotides are TGTGCCAGCAGGGGGCGAAGGGGGCGTTCCTACGAGCAGTACTTC. Amino acids: CASRGRRGRSYEQYF. The gene calls are TRBV28 and TRBJ2-7; 7 bases fit TRBD1. The CDR3 covers 15 residues. Trimming at V came to 6 bases and at J to 1 base, leaving 9 bases not matched to a gene. CDR1 and CDR2 (germline): MDHEN, SYDVKM. Looking up the rest from reference TRBV28 and TRBJ2-7 gives the full variable domain: DVKVTQSSRYLVKRTGEKVFLECVQDMDHENMFWYRQDPGLGLRLIYFSYDVKMKEKGDIPEGYSVSREKKERFSLILESASTNQTSMYLCASRGRRGRSYEQYFGPGTRLTVT.

DNA for the CDR3: TGTGTCAGAAGCCCGATGGGGGGGCGAGGGGCTGGCTACACCTTC. This gives the protein CVRSPMGGRGAGYTF. The V call is TRBV7-5, the J call TRBJ1-2. TRBV7-5 is listed as a pseudogene. The CDR3 contains 15 residues.